These T cell receptor beta chains were read from a single sample in a study of blood T cells in healthy people across ages. A single record per CDR3 protein comes from TCRdb applying MiXCR to the 5' RACE reads. The profile shows about 640,000 distinct CDR3 sequences, under 70% of them singletons. Source material: blood. These receptors were obtained from a man in his fifties or sixties in good health. Each CDR3 is given with its conserved first and last residue. A D gene is named only where the DNA matches it firmly. Clone size is given for some rows only: seen once, a few or many times, or a class if the clone is expanded.

TRBJ1-6	NA	NA	TRBV19	CASKLGTRSSTALHF
TRBJ1-2	TRBD1	NA	TRBV29-1	CSARTGGYDGYTF
TRBJ1-6	NA	few	TRBV6-6	CASRPTEGSPLHF
TRBJ1-2	NA	NA	TRBV28	CASSPLLGTFYGYTF
TRBJ1-1	NA	NA	TRBV20-1	CSAQRGGRNTEAFF
TRBJ2-3	NA	NA	TRBV20-1	CSARGPRDPDTQYF
TRBJ2-2	TRBD1	NA	TRBV6-1	CASSRTGSTGELFF
TRBJ2-5	NA	NA	TRBV18	CASSPPGDRVHQTQYF
TRBJ2-3	TRBD2	NA	TRBV12-3/TRBV12-4	CASRVGLGGVDTQYF
TRBJ1-4	TRBD1	NA	TRBV20-1	CSAGTGGWEEKLFF
TRBJ1-1	NA	NA	TRBV9	CASSVRSFQNTEAFF